This TCR beta chain was retrieved from a study of blood T cell repertoires in COVID-19. Whole-study context: Specimens from acute and convalescent COVID-19 originated in the United States, Italy and Spain. In each case, the material was cDNA or gDNA derived from T cells, B-cell-depleted T cells, or PBMCs.

In the original workflow: Using reference gene primer amplification, nucleated cell counts were estimated. Clones were read by immunoSEQ multiplex PCR, and TCRdb kept only the in-frame ones, dropping some. That table is the source of V, J and clone size, and D and trimming were worked out from the DNA. The data contain about 230,000 clones, over 70% of them singletons. Germline V gene sequence: CDR1 SGDLS, CDR2 YYNGEE. The V gene lost 1 base and the J gene lost 3 bases, with 13 bases spanning the gap. The CDR3 is 15 residues long. Sequencing was done on a sample of peripheral blood. The sequence derives from an elderly woman with acute or convalescent COVID-19. The J gene is TRBJ2-5, the V gene TRBV9; D not certain. The CDR3, as DNA: TGTGCCAGCAGCGTATCGGGTGATCGAAAAGAGACCCAGTACTTC. It is translated as CASSVSGDRKETQYF.